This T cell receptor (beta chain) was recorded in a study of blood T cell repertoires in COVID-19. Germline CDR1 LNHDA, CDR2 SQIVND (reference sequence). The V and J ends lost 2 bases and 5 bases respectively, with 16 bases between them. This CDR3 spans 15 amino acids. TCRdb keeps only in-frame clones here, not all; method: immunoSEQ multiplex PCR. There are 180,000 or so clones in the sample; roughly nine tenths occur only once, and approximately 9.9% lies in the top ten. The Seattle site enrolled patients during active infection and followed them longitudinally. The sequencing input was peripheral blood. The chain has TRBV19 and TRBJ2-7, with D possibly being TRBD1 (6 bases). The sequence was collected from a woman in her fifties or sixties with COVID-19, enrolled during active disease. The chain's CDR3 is CASSITGSFRNEQYF. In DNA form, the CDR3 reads TGTGCCAGTAGTATAACAGGGTCGTTTAGGAACGAGCAGTACTTC. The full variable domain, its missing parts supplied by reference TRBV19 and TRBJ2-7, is DGGITQSPKYLFRKEGQNVTLSCEQNLNHDAMYWYRQDPGQGLRLIYYSQIVNDFQKGDIAEGYSVSREKKESFPLTVTSAQKNPTAFYLCASSITGSFRNEQYFGPGTRLTVT.